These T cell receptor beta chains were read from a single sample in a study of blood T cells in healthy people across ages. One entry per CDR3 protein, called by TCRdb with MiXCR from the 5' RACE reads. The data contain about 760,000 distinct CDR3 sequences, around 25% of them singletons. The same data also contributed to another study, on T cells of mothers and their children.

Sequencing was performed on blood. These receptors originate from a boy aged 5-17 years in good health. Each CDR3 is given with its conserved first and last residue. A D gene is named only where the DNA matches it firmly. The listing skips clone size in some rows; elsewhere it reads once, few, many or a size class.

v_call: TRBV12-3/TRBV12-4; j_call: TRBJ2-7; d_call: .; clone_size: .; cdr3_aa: CASSFIGGRYEQYF; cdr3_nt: TGTGCCAGCAGTTTTATCGGAGGGAGATACGAGCAGTACTTC
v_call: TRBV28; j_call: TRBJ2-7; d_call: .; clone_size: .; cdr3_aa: CASSRTGQAYEQYF; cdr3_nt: TGTGCCAGCAGCCGAACGGGACAAGCCTACGAGCAGTACTTC
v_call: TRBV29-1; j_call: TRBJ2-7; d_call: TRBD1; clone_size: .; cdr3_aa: CSVSPPGQGYEQYF; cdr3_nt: TGCAGCGTGTCCCCTCCGGGACAGGGCTACGAGCAGTACTTC
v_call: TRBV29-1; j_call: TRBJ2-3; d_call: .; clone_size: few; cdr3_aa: CSALSLNTDTQYF; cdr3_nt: TGCAGCGCCCTTAGCCTTAACACAGATACGCAGTATTTT
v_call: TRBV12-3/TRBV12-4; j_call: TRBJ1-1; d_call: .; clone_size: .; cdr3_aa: CASSLQIEGAEAFF; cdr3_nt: TGTGCCAGCAGTTTACAAATAGAGGGGGCTGAAGCTTTCTTT
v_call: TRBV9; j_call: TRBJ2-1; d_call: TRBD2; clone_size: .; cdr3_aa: CASSVDIAGSYNEQFF; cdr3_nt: TGTGCCAGCAGCGTAGATATAGCGGGGAGCTACAATGAGCAGTTCTTC
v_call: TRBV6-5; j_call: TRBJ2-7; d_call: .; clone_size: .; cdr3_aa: CASSYGKRYEQYF; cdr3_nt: TGTGCCAGCAGTTACGGGAAAAGGTACGAGCAGTACTTC
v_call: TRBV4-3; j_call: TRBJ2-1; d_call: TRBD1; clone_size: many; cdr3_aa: CASSQERIQGAFGDNEQFF; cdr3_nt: TGCGCCAGCAGCCAAGAAAGGATACAGGGGGCTTTCGGGGACAATGAGCAGTTCTTC
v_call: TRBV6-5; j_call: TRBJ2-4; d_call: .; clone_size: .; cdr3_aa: CASSLGATAKNIQYF; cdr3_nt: TGTGCCAGCAGTTTAGGGGCTACGGCCAAAAACATTCAGTACTTC
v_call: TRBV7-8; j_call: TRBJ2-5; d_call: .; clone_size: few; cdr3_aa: CASSPGQFITAEETQYF; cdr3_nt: TGTGCCAGCAGCCCTGGGCAGTTCATAACTGCGGAAGAGACCCAGTACTTC
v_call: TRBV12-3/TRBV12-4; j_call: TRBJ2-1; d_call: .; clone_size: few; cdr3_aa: CASSVPATTNEQFF; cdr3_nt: TGTGCCAGCAGTGTCCCGGCAACAACCAATGAGCAGTTCTTC
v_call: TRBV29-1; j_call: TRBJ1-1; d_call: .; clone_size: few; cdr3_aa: CSVSGVLISEAFF; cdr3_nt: TGCAGCGTTTCCGGGGTTTTGATATCCGAAGCTTTCTTT
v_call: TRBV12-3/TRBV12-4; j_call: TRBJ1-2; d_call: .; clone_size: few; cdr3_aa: CASSDSGGYTF; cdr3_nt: TGTGCCAGCAGTGACAGTGGTGGCTACACCTTC
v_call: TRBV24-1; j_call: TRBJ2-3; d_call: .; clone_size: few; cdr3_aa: CATTSRDLADTQYF; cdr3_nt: TGTGCCACCACTTCGAGGGATCTGGCAGATACGCAGTATTTT
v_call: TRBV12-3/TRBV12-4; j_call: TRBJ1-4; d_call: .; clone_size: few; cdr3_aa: CASSLNGKLFF; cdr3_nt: TGTGCCAGCAGTTTGAACGGAAAACTGTTTTTT
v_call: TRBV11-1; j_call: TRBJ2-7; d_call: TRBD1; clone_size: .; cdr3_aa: CASSSITDREGSYEQYF; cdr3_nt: TGTGCCAGCAGCTCAATCACCGACAGGGAAGGGAGCTACGAGCAGTACTTC
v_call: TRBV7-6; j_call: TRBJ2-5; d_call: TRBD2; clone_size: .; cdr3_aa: CASSFLAGVSGETQYF; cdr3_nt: TGTGCCAGCAGCTTTTTAGCGGGAGTGTCTGGAGAGACCCAGTACTTC
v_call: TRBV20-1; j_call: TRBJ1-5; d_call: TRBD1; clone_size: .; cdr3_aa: CSARATGGGQPQHF; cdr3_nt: TGCAGTGCTAGAGCTACAGGGGGCGGACAGCCCCAGCATTTT
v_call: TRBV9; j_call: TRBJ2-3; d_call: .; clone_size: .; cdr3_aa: CASSAFLIGTDTQYF; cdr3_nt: TGTGCCAGCAGCGCCTTTCTGATCGGCACAGATACGCAGTATTTT
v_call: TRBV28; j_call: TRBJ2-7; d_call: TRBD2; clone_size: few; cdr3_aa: CASSLAVGSGSLYEQYF; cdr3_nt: TGTGCCAGCAGTCTCGCGGTGGGTAGCGGGAGTCTCTACGAGCAGTACTTC
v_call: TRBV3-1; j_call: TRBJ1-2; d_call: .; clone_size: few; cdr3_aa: CASSQGTGPYYGYTF; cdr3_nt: TGTGCCAGCAGCCAAGGGACGGGCCCTTACTATGGCTACACCTTC
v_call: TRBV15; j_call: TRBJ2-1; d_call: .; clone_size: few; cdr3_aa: CATKAEGGSNNEQFF; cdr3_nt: TGTGCCACCAAGGCGGAGGGGGGCTCCAACAATGAGCAGTTCTTC
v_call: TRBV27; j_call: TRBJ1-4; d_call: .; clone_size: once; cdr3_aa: CASSLWRDTDTINEKLFF; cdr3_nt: TGTGCCAGCAGTTTATGGAGGGACACAGATACGATTAATGAAAAACTGTTTTTT
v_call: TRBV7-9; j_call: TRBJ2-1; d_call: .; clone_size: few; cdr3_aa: CASSSGRSPTWNEQFF; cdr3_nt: TGTGCCAGCAGCTCCGGGCGCAGCCCAACTTGGAATGAGCAGTTCTTC
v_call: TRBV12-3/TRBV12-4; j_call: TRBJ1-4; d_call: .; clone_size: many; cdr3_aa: CASSLALGRPANEKLFF; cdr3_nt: TGTGCCAGCAGTTTAGCGCTTGGCAGGCCTGCTAATGAAAAACTGTTTTTT
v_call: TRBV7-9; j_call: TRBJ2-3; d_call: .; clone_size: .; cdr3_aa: CASSSPYRDRPQTQYF; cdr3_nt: TGTGCCAGCAGCTCACCCTACCGAGACCGTCCCCAAACGCAGTATTTT
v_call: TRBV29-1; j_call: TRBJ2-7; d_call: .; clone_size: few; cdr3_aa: CSVPGVSSYEQYF; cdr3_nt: TGCAGCGTGCCGGGGGTTAGCTCCTACGAGCAGTACTTC
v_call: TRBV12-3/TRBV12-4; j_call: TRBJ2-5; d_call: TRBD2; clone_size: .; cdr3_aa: CASSFSGTRGTQETQYF; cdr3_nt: TGTGCCAGCAGTTTTTCCGGGACTAGAGGAACGCAAGAGACCCAGTACTTC
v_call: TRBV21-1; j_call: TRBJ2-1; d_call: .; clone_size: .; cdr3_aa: CARGTDKANF; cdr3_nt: TGTGCCAGGGGAACCGACAAGGCCAATTTC
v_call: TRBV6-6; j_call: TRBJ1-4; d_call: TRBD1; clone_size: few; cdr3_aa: CASSYLRGGEKLFF; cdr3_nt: TGTGCCAGCAGTTACCTCAGGGGGGGAGAAAAACTGTTTTTT
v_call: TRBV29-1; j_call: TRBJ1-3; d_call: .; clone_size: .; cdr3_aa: CSVEGLGNTIYF; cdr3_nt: TGCAGCGTTGAGGGCCTCGGAAACACCATATATTTT
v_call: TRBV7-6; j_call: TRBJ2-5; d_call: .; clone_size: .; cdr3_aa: CASSFLGVNGYQETQYF; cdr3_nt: TGTGCCAGCAGCTTTTTAGGGGTGAACGGATACCAAGAGACCCAGTACTTC
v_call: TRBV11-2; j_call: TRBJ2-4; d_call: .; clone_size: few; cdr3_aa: CASSLLAVNIQYF; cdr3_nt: TGTGCCAGCAGCTTATTAGCGGTGAACATTCAGTACTTC
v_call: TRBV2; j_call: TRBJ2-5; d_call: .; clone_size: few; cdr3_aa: CASEGQPETQYF; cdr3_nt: TGTGCCAGCGAGGGGCAACCAGAGACCCAGTACTTC
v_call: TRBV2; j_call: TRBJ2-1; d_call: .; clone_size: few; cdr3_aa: CASTTDWSSYNEQFF; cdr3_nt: TGTGCCAGCACTACAGACTGGAGCTCCTACAATGAGCAGTTCTTC
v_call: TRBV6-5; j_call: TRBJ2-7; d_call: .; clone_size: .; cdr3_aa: CASSYGSLSSYEQYF; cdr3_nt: TGTGCCAGCAGTTACGGCAGCTTAAGCTCCTACGAGCAGTACTTC
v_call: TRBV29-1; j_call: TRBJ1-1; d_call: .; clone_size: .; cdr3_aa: CSVEDEWRNTEAFF; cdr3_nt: TGCAGCGTCGAGGACGAATGGAGGAACACTGAAGCTTTCTTT
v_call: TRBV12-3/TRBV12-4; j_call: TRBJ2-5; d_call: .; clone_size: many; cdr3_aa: CASTKDFQETQYF; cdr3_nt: TGTGCCAGCACCAAAGACTTCCAAGAGACCCAGTACTTC
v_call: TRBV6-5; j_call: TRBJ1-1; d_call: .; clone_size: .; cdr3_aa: CASSHIQGGVTEAFF; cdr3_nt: TGTGCCAGCAGCCATATACAGGGAGGGGTCACTGAAGCTTTCTTT
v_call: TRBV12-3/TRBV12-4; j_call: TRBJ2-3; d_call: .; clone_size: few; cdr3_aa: CASSPGYVLGMQYF; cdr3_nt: TGTGCCAGCAGTCCTGGGTATGTCTTAGGCATGCAGTATTTT
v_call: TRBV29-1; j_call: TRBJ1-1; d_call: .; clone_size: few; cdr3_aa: CSVDRDTYTEAFF; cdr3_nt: TGCAGCGTTGACCGGGACACCTACACTGAAGCTTTCTTT
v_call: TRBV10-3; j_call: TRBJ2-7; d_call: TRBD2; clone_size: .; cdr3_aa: CAISEGLAGAYEQYF; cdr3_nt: TGTGCCATCAGTGAGGGACTAGCGGGCGCCTACGAGCAGTACTTC
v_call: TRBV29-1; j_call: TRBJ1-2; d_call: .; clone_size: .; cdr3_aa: CSVDSRYGYTF; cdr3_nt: TGCAGCGTGGATAGCCGCTATGGCTACACCTTC
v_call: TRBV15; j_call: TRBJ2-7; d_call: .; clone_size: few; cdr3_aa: CATSRDLAYEQYF; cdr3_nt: TGTGCCACCAGCAGAGATCTCGCCTACGAGCAGTACTTC
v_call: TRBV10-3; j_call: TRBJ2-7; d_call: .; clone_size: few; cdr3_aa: CAISDTDREAYEQYF; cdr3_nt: TGTGCCATCAGTGATACCGACAGGGAGGCCTACGAGCAGTACTTC
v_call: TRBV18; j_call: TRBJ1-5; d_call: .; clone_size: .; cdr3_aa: CASSPGQGQPQHF; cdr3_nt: TGTGCCAGCTCACCAGGGCAAGGTCAGCCCCAGCATTTT
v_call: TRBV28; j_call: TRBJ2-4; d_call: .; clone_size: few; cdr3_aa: CASSFWGLAKNIQYF; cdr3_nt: TGTGCCAGCAGTTTTTGGGGGCTAGCCAAAAACATTCAGTACTTC
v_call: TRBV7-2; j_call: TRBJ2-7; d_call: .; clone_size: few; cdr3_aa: CASMAGAYEQYF; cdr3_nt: TGTGCCAGCATGGCAGGGGCCTACGAGCAGTACTTC
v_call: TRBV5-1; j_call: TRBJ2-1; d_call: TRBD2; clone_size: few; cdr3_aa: CASSWGGSYNEQFF; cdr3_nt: TGCGCCAGCAGCTGGGGGGGGTCCTACAATGAGCAGTTCTTC
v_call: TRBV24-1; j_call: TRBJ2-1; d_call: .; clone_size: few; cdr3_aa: CATSDFLGNEQFF; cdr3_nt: TGTGCCACCAGTGATTTTTTGGGCAATGAGCAGTTCTTC
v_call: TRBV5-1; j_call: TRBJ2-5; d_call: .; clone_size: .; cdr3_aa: CATGGTGDQETQYF; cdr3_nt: TGCGCCACGGGCGGGACGGGAGACCAAGAGACCCAGTACTTC
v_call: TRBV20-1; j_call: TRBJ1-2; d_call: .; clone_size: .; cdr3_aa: CSARVSSANYGYTF; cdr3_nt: TGCAGTGCTAGAGTTAGCAGTGCTAACTATGGCTACACCTTC
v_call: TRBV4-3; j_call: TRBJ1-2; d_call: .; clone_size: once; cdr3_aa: CASSHEQSNYGYTF; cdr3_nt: TGCGCCAGCAGCCACGAACAGTCCAACTATGGCTACACCTTC